The clone carrying this T cell receptor (beta chain) was picked up a small number of times. Its antigen is not identified. After template switching added a universal primer site, the resulting cDNA carried unique molecular identifiers. MiXCR was run by TCRdb on the 5' RACE reads, yielding one entry per CDR3 protein. The sample lists approximately 550,000 distinct CDR3 sequences, 20% to 25% occurring once. V dropped 2 bases and J dropped 4; count of bases not matched to a gene: 5. The CDR3 runs 14 residues. The V gene's germline CDR1 is DFQATT and CDR2 SNEGSKA (reference sequence). The data stem from a study of identical twins. General study findings and limits: Whereas memory repertoires showed no such difference, abundant cord blood beta clonotypes carried fewer insertions.

The same sample was also studied in work on yellow fever vaccine responses in identical twins.

The TCR comes from a young woman in good health. The source material was CD4+ T cells sorted from blood. This chain links TRBV20-1 with TRBJ2-1, with TRBD1 matching 7 bases. CDR3 in DNA: TGCAGTGCTAGAAAAGGGACAGCTTACAATGAGCAGTTCTTC. Residues: CSARKGTAYNEQFF.